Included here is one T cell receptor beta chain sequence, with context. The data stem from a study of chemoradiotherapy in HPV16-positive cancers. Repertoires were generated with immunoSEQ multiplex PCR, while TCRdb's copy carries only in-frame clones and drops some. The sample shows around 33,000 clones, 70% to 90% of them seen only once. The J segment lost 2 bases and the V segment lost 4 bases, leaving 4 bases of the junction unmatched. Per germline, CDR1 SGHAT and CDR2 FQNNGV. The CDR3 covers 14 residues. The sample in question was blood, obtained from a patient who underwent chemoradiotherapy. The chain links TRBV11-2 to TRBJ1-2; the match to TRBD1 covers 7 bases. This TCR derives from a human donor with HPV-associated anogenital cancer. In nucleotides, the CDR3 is TGTGCCAGCAGCTCGACACAGGGGAACTATGGCTACACCTTC. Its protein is CASSSTQGNYGYTF.